The T cell receptor (beta chain) under discussion was sequenced for a study of CD8 T cells in ankylosing spondylitis. Findings of the study overall: Clones linked to the disease showed a CD8+ phenotype. They occurred at relatively low frequencies in peripheral blood. In the blood and synovial fluid of reactive arthritis, some motif variants had been previously reported. As reported, disease-linked clones showed significant enrichment in matched ankylosing spondylitis synovial fluid. In ankylosing spondylitis blood, a motif of seven to nine highly homologous TCR beta variants appeared characteristic.

Using quantitative 5'-RACE with molecular barcodes, the authors made TCR beta libraries. TCRdb reprocessed the 5' RACE reads with MiXCR, giving one entry per CDR3 protein. The sample includes fewer than 750,000 distinct CDR3 sequences, 15% to 20% of them seen just once. This clonotype has only a few counts. What it binds is unknown. V lost 0 bases, J lost 6 bases, and 16 bases lay in between. The CDR3 covers 16 residues. From germline, CDR1 is MNHNS and CDR2 SASEGT. The sample was blood, either unsorted or a sorted T cell fraction (not recorded which). The V call is TRBV6-1, the J call TRBJ2-3, with D perhaps TRBD1 (6 bases). The TCR originated in a male donor with ankylosing spondylitis. In DNA, the CDR3 is TGTGCCAGCAGTGAAGCGCTAGGGGGATTGGGGGATACGCAGTATTTT. Protein product: CASSEALGGLGDTQYF.